Listed below are T cell receptor beta chains from one sample, sequenced in a study of lymphopenia after photon versus proton radiotherapy. Measured with immunoSEQ multiplex PCR; TCRdb has only the in-frame clones, and not every one. The table records roughly 63,000 clones, about four fifths of them present only once. Sequences were derived from peripheral blood, sampled from a patient treated with proton-based radiotherapy. All receptors come from a man aged 60-69 years with pancreatic cancer. Each CDR3 is given with its conserved first and last residue. D genes are given only for firm matches. The listing skips clone size in some rows; elsewhere it reads once, few, many or a size class.

D gene	V gene	J gene	clone size	CDR3 DNA	CDR3 protein
-	TRBV10-1	TRBJ2-5	-	TGCGCCAGCAGTGAACCACCGGAATCTCAAGAGACCCAGTACTTC	CASSEPPESQETQYF
TRBD1	TRBV5-6	TRBJ1-5	-	TGTGCCAGCAGCACTAGGGACAGGGGCAATCAGCCCCAGCATTTT	CASSTRDRGNQPQHF
-	TRBV15	TRBJ1-1	-	TGTGCCACCAGCAGGATGGTGGGGAGCACTGAAGCTTTCTTT	CATSRMVGSTEAFF
-	TRBV28	TRBJ2-1	-	TGTGCCAGCAGTTTTGTTCGTGGACAGAGTCTCGGGGAGCAGTTCTTC	CASSFVRGQSLGEQFF
-	TRBV18	TRBJ2-2	-	TGTGCCAGCTCAAGCCACAGGGATCTCGGGGAGCTGTTTTTT	CASSSHRDLGELFF
-	TRBV6-1	TRBJ2-7	-	TGTGCCAGCAGTGAAAATGTTGGGCGGAGGTTCGAGCAGTACTTC	CASSENVGRRFEQYF
-	TRBV9	TRBJ2-3	-	TGTGCCAGCAGCGTGGCTTCTACAGATACGCAGTATTTT	CASSVASTDTQYF
TRBD1	TRBV7-3	TRBJ2-1	-	TGTGCCAGCAGCCTAGGACAGGGAAGCAGCGATGAGCAGTTCTTC	CASSLGQGSSDEQFF
-	TRBV28	TRBJ2-7	once	TGTGCCAGCAGTCCCTACTCTCTGGACGAGCAGTACTTC	CASSPYSLDEQYF
-	TRBV29-1	TRBJ1-1	-	TGCAGCGTGTTTAGGAACACTGAAGCTTTCTTT	CSVFRNTEAFF
-	TRBV5-1	TRBJ2-6	-	TGCGCCAGCAGCCCTGAGGTTTCTGGGGCCAACGTCCTGACTTTC	CASSPEVSGANVLTF
TRBD1	TRBV2	TRBJ2-1	medium-sized	TGTGCCAGGCAGGGACAGGGACTCTACAATGAGCAGTTCTTC	CARQGQGLYNEQFF
TRBD2	TRBV28	TRBJ2-1	-	TGTGCCAGCAATCTGGGGGTAGCGGGAGGGCCTAACAATGAGCAGTTCTTC	CASNLGVAGGPNNEQFF
-	TRBV11-3	TRBJ2-1	-	TGTGCCAGCAGCTTAGGAGCCGGATACAATGAGCAGTTCTTC	CASSLGAGYNEQFF
TRBD1	TRBV2	TRBJ1-1	-	TGTGCCAGCAGTAGGGGACAGGGCACCATGAACACTGAAGCTTTCTTT	CASSRGQGTMNTEAFF
-	TRBV30	TRBJ1-3	-	TGTGCCTGGAGGGGGCTCTCTGGAAACACCATATATTTT	CAWRGLSGNTIYF
-	TRBV7-2	TRBJ1-3	-	TGTGCCAGCAGCTTAGACGGCAGCTCCCGCTCTGGAAACACCATATATTTT	CASSLDGSSRSGNTIYF
-	TRBV6-6	TRBJ2-1	-	TGTGCCAGCTCCCAAAGGCAGCAGTTCTTC	CASSQRQQFF
-	TRBV11-3	TRBJ2-5	-	TGTGCCAGCAGCTTAAGGGTGGGGGAGACCCAGTACTTC	CASSLRVGETQYF
-	TRBV20-1	TRBJ1-2	-	TGCAGTGCCAGGGAGGACTATGGCTACACCTTC	CSAREDYGYTF
-	TRBV18	TRBJ2-2	-	TGTGCCAGCTCCTCGACACCAACGAACACCGGGGAGCTGTTTTTT	CASSSTPTNTGELFF